Presented here are 6 T cell receptor beta chains from one specimen sequenced in a study of a mutant IDH1 vaccine in newly diagnosed glioma. Time point: week 23, last vaccination. The content of each vaccine dose was 300 ug of mutant IDH1 20-mer peptide, and topical imiquimod accompanied it. No antigens are known for them. Produced via immunoSEQ multiplex PCR; TCRdb's table is partial and in-frame only. Here the sample spans roughly 74,000 clones, 65% to 90% being singletons. Sequenced material: PBMCs, taken from a glioma patient whose treatment included an IDH1 peptide vaccine. These TCRs come from a man aged 25 to 40 with glioma. Some clones in this sample may be carry-over from other donors' samples.

This chain connects TRBV28 to TRBJ1-4; D gene ambiguous. This CDR3 has 16 residues. Germline CDR1 MDHEN, CDR2 SYDVKM. V lost 4 bases and J lost 0, with 12 bases in between. CDR3 in DNA: TGTGCCAGCAGTTCCAGTGCCGTGGCAACTAATGAAAAACTGTTTTTT. Translated, it gives CASSSSAVATNEKLFF. Variable domain in full (rest from reference TRBV28 and TRBJ1-4): DVKVTQSSRYLVKRTGEKVFLECVQDMDHENMFWYRQDPGLGLRLIYFSYDVKMKEKGDIPEGYSVSREKKERFSLILESASTNQTSMYLCASSSSAVATNEKLFFGSGTQLSVL.

The table lists this clone with a few counts. The chain carries TRBV19 and TRBJ1-1; D gene uncertain. The CDR3 spans 13 residues. Germline CDR1 reads LNHDA; CDR2 reads SQIVND (reference sequence). V lost 7 bases to trimming and J lost 1 base, with 10 bases between them. For the CDR3, the DNA is TGTGCCAGTACCATGACTCCGAACACTGAAGCTTTCTTT. Its protein is CASTMTPNTEAFF. Variable domain in full (rest from reference TRBV19 and TRBJ1-1): DGGITQSPKYLFRKEGQNVTLSCEQNLNHDAMYWYRQDPGQGLRLIYYSQIVNDFQKGDIAEGYSVSREKKESFPLTVTSAQKNPTAFYLCASTMTPNTEAFFGQGTRLTVV.

The gene calls are TRBV7-2 and TRBJ2-7, with 11 bases that match TRBD2. The J segment lost 4 bases and the V segment lost 4 bases, leaving 6 bases of the junction unmatched. This CDR3 is built from 15 residues. Germline CDR1 SGHTA, CDR2 FQGNSA. CDR3 protein: CASSSPSGRYYEQYF. The CDR3, as DNA: TGTGCCAGCAGCTCACCTAGCGGGAGGTATTACGAGCAGTACTTC. The whole variable domain, remainder taken from reference TRBV7-2 and TRBJ2-7, is GAGVSQSPSNKVTEKGKDVELRCDPISGHTALYWYRQSLGQGLEFLIYFQGNSAPDKSGLPSDRFSAERTGGSVSTLTIQRTQQEDSAVYLCASSSPSGRYYEQYFGPGTRLTVT.

This rearrangement joins TRBV7-9 to TRBJ1-1; D not resolved. The germline V gene encodes CDR1 SEHNR and CDR2 FQNEAQ (reference sequence). V lost 0 bases and J 0 bases, leaving 2 bases between the germline ends. This CDR3 region has 13 residues. This CDR3 reads CASSLALNTEAFF. CDR3 nucleotides: TGTGCCAGCAGCTTAGCTCTGAACACTGAAGCTTTCTTT.

This chain joins TRBV5-1 and TRBJ2-3; 7 bases fit TRBD2. Germline CDR1 is SGHRS and CDR2 is YFSETQ. The CDR3 loop spans 15 amino acids. The V and J ends lost 2 bases and 2 bases, in that order; junction bases with no gene match: 5. The CDR3 region has the DNA TGCGCCAGCAGCTTCTCCCAGCGGGACACAGATACGCAGTATTTT. Translating gives CASSFSQRDTDTQYF. The full variable domain, with the rest looked up from reference TRBV5-1 and TRBJ2-3, is KAGVTQTPRYLIKTRGQQVTLSCSPISGHRSVSWYQQTPGQGLQFLFEYFSETQRNKGNFPGRFSGRQFSNSRSEMNVSTLELGDSALYLCASSFSQRDTDTQYFGPGTRLTVL.

The CDR3 region is CASSPRDSLTDTQYF. In nucleotides, the CDR3 is TGTGCCAGCAGCCCCCGGGACTCGCTCACAGATACGCAGTATTTT. V is TRBV9 and J is TRBJ2-3; perhaps TRBD2 as D (6 bases). V lost 4 bases to trimming and J lost 2 bases, with 14 bases between them. In germline, CDR1 is SGDLS, CDR2 YYNGEE. This CDR3 is 15 amino acids long.